Shown below are 21 T cell receptor beta chains from a single sample sequenced in a study of PD-L1 blockade in urothelial cancer. Repertoires were generated with immunoSEQ multiplex PCR, while TCRdb's copy carries only in-frame clones and drops some. The sample yields about 74,000 clones, under 90% seen once. The specimen comprised PBMCs, sampled around atezolizumab (anti-PD-L1) treatment. These receptors were obtained from a man between 65 and 85 years old with urothelial cancer.

This chain uses TRBV15 with TRBJ2-1; D may be TRBD1 (5 bases). CDR3 length equals 11 residues. The germline V and J ends were trimmed by 5 bases and 13 bases, with 12 bases remaining between them. Germline assignment: CDR1 LNHNV and CDR2 YYDKDF (reference sequence). For the CDR3, the DNA is TGTGCCACCAGCGTGGGGCAGTCCCAGTTCTTC. Translation: CATSVGQSQFF.

The V gene is TRBV7-6, the J gene TRBJ2-1; TRBD2 matches at 14 bases. Germline V gives CDR1 SGHVS, CDR2 FNYEAQ. Trimming at V came to 4 bases and at J to 1 base, leaving 9 bases not matched to a gene. This CDR3 contains 19 residues. CDR3 nucleotides: TGTGCCAGCAGCTCCTTCGGGACTAGCGGGAGAGGGTCCTACAATGAGCAGTTCTTC. Its translation: CASSSFGTSGRGSYNEQFF.

The chain has TRBV28 and TRBJ1-1; 9 bases are a match to TRBD1. The J segment lost 9 bases and the V segment lost 2 bases, leaving 7 bases of the junction unmatched. CDR1 MDHEN and CDR2 SYDVKM come from the germline V gene. The length of the CDR3 is 14 residues. CDR3 region: CASSLAPGTGQAFF. The CDR3, as DNA: TGTGCCAGCAGTTTAGCCCCCGGGACAGGGCAAGCTTTCTTT.

The rearrangement links TRBV10-3 to TRBJ2-2, with TRBD2 matching over 8 bases. Germline V lookup: CDR1 ENHRY, CDR2 SYGVKD. V shed 2 bases and J 4 bases; nucleotides not matched to a gene: 3. CDR3 length: 15 residues. For the CDR3, the DNA is TGTGCCATCAGTGAGACTAGCGGTACCACCGGGGAGCTGTTTTTT. It is translated as CAISETSGTTGELFF.

CDR3 bases: TGTGCCATTAAAGCGGGAGATGGGTCCTACAATGAGCAGTTCTTC. It specifies CAIKAGDGSYNEQFF. The chain has TRBV10-3 and TRBJ2-1, with 8 bases fitting TRBD2. CDR1 and CDR2 from the germline V gene are ENHRY and SYGVKD. V shed 9 bases, J shed 1 base, and the junction held 8 bases outside the gene matches. This CDR3 has 15 residues.

The chain uses TRBV27 and TRBJ2-5; perhaps TRBD1 as D (5 bases). The ends were cut back, 0 bases at V and 4 bases at J, with 15 bases in the middle. CDR3 length: 16 residues. Germline V gives CDR1 MNHEY, CDR2 SMNVEV (reference sequence). Here the CDR3 DNA reads TGTGCCAGCAGTTTATCGGCTTACAAGGGGATAGAGACCCAGTACTTC. It is translated as CASSLSAYKGIETQYF.

In its sample, this clone was seen once. DNA for the CDR3: TGTGCCAGCTCGCCGACAGGGGAATCCGAGCAGTACTTC. This translates into CASSPTGESEQYF. This sequence joins TRBV18 and TRBJ2-7; 8 bases are shared with TRBD1. V trimming: 6 bases; J trimming: 6 bases; junction bases outside the gene matches: 7. This CDR3 contains 13 residues. The germline CDR1 and CDR2 sequences are KGHSH and LQKENI.

This rearrangement joins TRBV6-5 to TRBJ1-2; the match to TRBD1 covers 7 bases. This CDR3 has 13 amino acids. The J segment lost 8 bases and the V segment lost 6 bases, leaving 9 bases of the junction unmatched. From germline, CDR1 is MNHEY and CDR2 SVGAGI. The chain's CDR3 is CASRAAGGRGYTF. The CDR3 nucleotides are TGTGCCAGCAGGGCTGCAGGGGGTCGAGGCTACACCTTC.

This clone showed up just once. The J gene is TRBJ2-3, the V gene TRBV5-4; 11 bases align to TRBD2. The V gene's germline CDR1 is SGHNT and CDR2 YYREEE (reference sequence). This CDR3 has 16 residues. J lost 3 bases, V lost 3 bases, and 6 bases had no gene match. The CDR3 DNA follows: TGTGCCAGCAGCTCCGGGACTAGCGGACTAACAGATACGCAGTATTTT. This codes for CASSSGTSGLTDTQYF.

This clone was seen a handful of times. This chain links TRBV11-2 with TRBJ1-4; tentatively, D is TRBD1 (6 bases). V gave up 0 bases and J gave up 0 bases, with 20 bases separating them. The CDR3 sequence is 20 residues long. From germline, CDR1 is SGHAT and CDR2 FQNNGV. For the CDR3, the DNA is TGTGCCAGCAGCTTAGATCAGTCAGGGGCACGCCATTCAACTAATGAAAAACTGTTTTTT. It encodes CASSLDQSGARHSTNEKLFF.

The rearrangement uses TRBV28 and TRBJ2-5; 7 bases align to TRBD2. The CDR3 sequence is 14 residues long. Germline V gene data show CDR1 as MDHEN and CDR2 as SYDVKM. The V segment lost 6 bases and the J segment 5 bases; nucleotides outside the gene matches: 9. CDR3 sequence reads: CASSPGRTVETQYF. As DNA, the CDR3 is TGTGCCAGCAGCCCCGGGAGGACGGTGGAGACCCAGTACTTC.

The chain has TRBV9 and TRBJ2-3; possibly TRBD1 for D (6 bases). Germline V gene lookup returns CDR1 SGDLS and CDR2 YYNGEE. V was cut by 3 bases and J by 2 bases, with 13 bases left in between. This CDR3 region has 15 residues. For the CDR3, the DNA is TGTGCCAGCAGCGAGCAGGGGTGGGTCACAGATACGCAGTATTTT. Translating it yields CASSEQGWVTDTQYF.

The V call is TRBV10-1, the J call TRBJ1-1; 9 bases align to TRBD1. CDR3 length equals 16 residues. Germline V gene sequence: CDR1 WNHNN, CDR2 SYGVQD (reference sequence). V gave up 2 bases and J gave up 4 bases; unmatched junction bases: 8. In DNA, the CDR3 is TGCGCCAGCAGTGAGAAACAGGGGGCCAGGTTCACTGAAGCTTTCTTT. This encodes CASSEKQGARFTEAFF.

In this sample, this clone turned up many times. Other DNA variants within this sample encode the same CDR3. The rearrangement uses TRBV18 and TRBJ1-1; D gene unclear. The CDR3 contains 13 residues. CDR1 and CDR2 (germline): KGHSH, LQKENI. V was pared by 4 bases and J by 3 bases, with 9 bases between. The CDR3 spells CASSLGGDTEAFF. The CDR3 DNA reads TGTGCCAGCTCACTTGGCGGGGACACTGAAGCTTTCTTT.

This clone has a handful of counts. This chain links TRBV28 with TRBJ1-1; 9 bases align to TRBD1. The CDR3 loop spans 14 amino acids. J was trimmed by 10 bases and V by 6 bases; bases with no gene match: 12. Germline V gene sequence: CDR1 MDHEN, CDR2 SYDVKM. CDR3 residues: CASSLQGAAGIAFF. For the CDR3, the DNA is TGTGCCAGCAGCCTACAGGGGGCCGCGGGGATAGCTTTCTTT.

The chain employs TRBV27 and TRBJ2-2; D remains unclear. Germline lookup yields CDR1 MNHEY and CDR2 SMNVEV (reference sequence). CDR3 length: 14 amino acids. V lost 2 bases and J lost 0, with 4 bases in between. The CDR3 nucleotides read TGTGCCAGCAGTTTAAAGCCGAACACCGGGGAGCTGTTTTTT. Translated, it gives CASSLKPNTGELFF.

The J gene is TRBJ1-2, the V gene TRBV19; 11 nucleotides agree with TRBD1. The J segment lost 3 bases and the V segment lost 6 bases, leaving 9 bases of the junction unmatched. Germline V CDR1 and CDR2: LNHDA, SQIVND (reference sequence). This CDR3 spans 16 amino acids. In DNA, the CDR3 is TGTGCCAGTAGCCAACTGGGGACAGGGGGGGACTATGGCTACACCTTC. Translating it yields CASSQLGTGGDYGYTF.

The V call is TRBV9, the J call TRBJ2-7; 7 bases line up with TRBD2. The CDR3 has 14 residues. J lost 3 bases, V lost 0 bases, and 3 bases had no gene match. In germline, CDR1 is SGDLS, CDR2 YYNGEE. The DNA for the CDR3 is TGTGCCAGCAGCGTAGGAACTAGCGTCTACGAGCAGTACTTC. Its translation: CASSVGTSVYEQYF. The complete variable domain, with remaining parts taken from reference TRBV9 and TRBJ2-7, reads DSGVTQTPKHLITATGQRVTLRCSPRSGDLSVYWYQQSLDQGLQFLIQYYNGEERAKGNILERFSAQQFPDLHSELNLSSLELGDSALYFCASSVGTSVYEQYFGPGTRLTVT.

The chain combines TRBV7-6 with TRBJ2-1, with a tentative D call TRBD2 (6 bases). Deletions cut 2 bases from V and 8 bases from J, with 10 bases between. Germline values: CDR1 SGHVS, CDR2 FNYEAQ. CDR3 length: 13 amino acids. The CDR3 DNA reads TGTGCCAGCAGCTTAATTCCGGGGGATGAGCAGTTCTTC. Translation: CASSLIPGDEQFF.

The V call is TRBV29-1, the J call TRBJ1-1; possible D gene TRBD1, 5 bases. This CDR3 has 12 residues. V lost 4 bases, J lost 7 bases, and 13 bases lay in between. Germline CDR1 SQVTM, CDR2 ANQGSEA. CDR3 DNA: TGCAGCGTTGTGCGGCAGGGTCTTGAAGCTTTCTTT. It codes for CSVVRQGLEAFF. Full variable domain (outside the CDR3, taken from reference TRBV29-1 and TRBJ1-1): SAVISQKPSRDICQRGTSLTIQCQVDSQVTMMFWYRQQPGQSLTLIATANQGSEATYESGFVIDKFPISRPNLTFSTLTVSNMSPEDSSIYLCSVVRQGLEAFFGQGTRLTVV.

This chain uses TRBV5-5 with TRBJ2-3, with TRBD1 as a possible D gene (5 bases). V was cut by 0 bases and J by 1 base, with 6 bases left in between. CDR1 SGHKS and CDR2 YYEKEE come from the germline V gene (reference sequence). The CDR3 length is 14 residues. The CDR3 bases are TGTGCCAGCAGCTTGGGACAGCGCACAGATACGCAGTATTTT. It yields the protein CASSLGQRTDTQYF.